The T cell receptor (beta chain) under discussion was sequenced for a study of long-term antiretroviral therapy in people with HIV. V shed 5 bases and J shed 0 bases, with 13 bases lying between them. Germline V CDR1 and CDR2: SNHLY, FYNNEI. The CDR3 covers 15 residues. immunoSEQ v3.0 was run at survey level. Produced via immunoSEQ multiplex PCR; TCRdb's table is partial and in-frame only. The data hold around 15,000 clones, with approximately 91% observed a single time. The material was unsorted PBMCs, obtained 0.6 years after starting antiretroviral therapy. V and J are TRBV2 and TRBJ1-1, with D possibly matching TRBD1 (5 bases). The clonotype originates from a woman aged 40 to 50 with HIV. In DNA form, the CDR3 reads TGTGCCAGCAGTTTGACGCAGGGAATGAACACTGAAGCTTTCTTT. Protein sequence: CASSLTQGMNTEAFF.